Each of the 24 T cell receptor beta chains below was sequenced from the same sample in a study of PD-1 blockade in classical Hodgkin lymphoma. This sample's time point: cycle 4 day 1 (C4D1), after more than five weeks of nivolumab. Each patient relapsed following autologous stem cell transplantation, and prior brentuximab vedotin exposure differed. TCRdb keeps only in-frame clones here, not all; method: immunoSEQ multiplex PCR. The table records under 130,000 clones, approximately 89% of them present only once. The input for sequencing was peripheral blood mononuclear cells (PBMCs), taken before the fourth cycle of nivolumab. The receptors were sampled from a human donor with classical Hodgkin lymphoma.

The table lists this clone with a few counts. The chain combines TRBV7-9 with TRBJ2-5; D gene ambiguous. V dropped 4 bases and J dropped 4 bases, with 4 bases sitting between them. The germline gives CDR1 SEHNR, CDR2 FQNEAQ (reference sequence). This CDR3 has 11 residues. The CDR3: CASSSGETQYF. The CDR3 DNA follows: TGTGCCAGCAGCTCGGGAGAGACCCAGTACTTC. The full variable domain, with the rest looked up from reference TRBV7-9 and TRBJ2-5, is DTGVSQNPRHKITKRGQNVTFRCDPISEHNRLYWYRQTLGQGPEFLTYFQNEAQLEKSRLLSDRFSAERPKGSFSTLEIQRTEQGDSAMYLCASSSGETQYFGPGTRLLVL.

The chain uses TRBV7-9 and TRBJ1-2; D gene unclear. Germline CDR1 reads SEHNR; CDR2 reads FQNEAQ (reference sequence). This CDR3 comprises 13 residues. Trimming took off 3 bases at V and 8 bases at J, with 13 bases between the two ends. The chain's CDR3 is CASSFRAPMGYTF. The CDR3 nucleotides read TGTGCCAGCAGCTTCCGAGCCCCGATGGGCTACACCTTC.

In this sample, this clone turned up once. This chain links TRBV29-1 with TRBJ1-2; possible D gene TRBD1, 6 bases. CDR3 size: 15 residues. Germline CDR1 reads SQVTM; CDR2 reads ANQGSEA. V lost 4 bases to trimming and J lost 3 bases, with 18 bases between them. In DNA, the CDR3 is TGCAGCGTTGCCGGACAGCCAGGAGGTGACTATGGCTACACCTTC. It is translated as CSVAGQPGGDYGYTF.

V and J are TRBV7-6 and TRBJ2-3; the D gene could be TRBD1 or TRBD2 (5 bases each). Germline V gives CDR1 SGHVS, CDR2 FNYEAQ. The CDR3 totals 15 residues. Trimming pared 1 base from V and 5 bases from J, leaving 13 bases between. Written as DNA, the CDR3 is TGTGCCAGCAGCTTAGGAGAAGGGGACGGAGATACGCAGTATTTT. As protein: CASSLGEGDGDTQYF.

The chain combines TRBV7-9 with TRBJ1-1; 7 bases are a match to TRBD1. Trimming at V came to 6 bases and at J to 0 bases, leaving 10 bases not matched to a gene. CDR1 and CDR2 from the germline V gene are SEHNR and FQNEAQ (reference sequence). The CDR3 has 16 amino acids. CDR3 in DNA: TGTGCCAGCAGGGATACGGGACAGAAAATGAACACTGAAGCTTTCTTT. Translated: CASRDTGQKMNTEAFF. The full variable domain, completed using reference TRBV7-9 and TRBJ1-1, is DTGVSQNPRHKITKRGQNVTFRCDPISEHNRLYWYRQTLGQGPEFLTYFQNEAQLEKSRLLSDRFSAERPKGSFSTLEIQRTEQGDSAMYLCASRDTGQKMNTEAFFGQGTRLTVV.

The chain is built from TRBV2 and TRBJ2-7; D may match TRBD1 or TRBD2 (6 bases each). With 10 bases removed from V and 3 bases from J, the gap between germline ends came to 16 bases. The CDR3 is 13 amino acids. Germline V gene sequence: CDR1 SNHLY, CDR2 FYNNEI. CDR3 sequence: CATGRGVHYEQYF. The CDR3 DNA reads as TGTGCCACGGGAAGGGGGGTACACTACGAGCAGTACTTC.

This rearrangement joins TRBV28 to TRBJ1-2, with TRBD1 matching 7 bases. CDR1 MDHEN and CDR2 SYDVKM come from the germline V gene. The CDR3 is 13 residues long. V gave up 0 bases and J gave up 8 bases; unmatched junction bases: 3. The CDR3 nucleotides are TGTGCCAGCAGTTTATGGGACAGGCAAGGCTACACCTTC. Its translation: CASSLWDRQGYTF.

The chain combines TRBV9 with TRBJ2-6; no reliable D call. Per germline, CDR1 SGDLS and CDR2 YYNGEE. The CDR3 runs to 15 residues. With 1 base removed from V and 1 base from J, the gap between germline ends came to 6 bases. DNA of the CDR3: TGTGCCAGCAGCGTAACGAGATCTGGGGCCAACGTCCTGACTTTC. Its translation is CASSVTRSGANVLTF.

The chain is built from TRBV20-1 and TRBJ2-3; no clear D gene. Germline V gives CDR1 DFQATT, CDR2 SNEGSKA (reference sequence). V was clipped by 4 bases and J by 8 bases, with 10 bases between them. This CDR3 has 11 amino acids. The CDR3 reads CSATILGTQYF. The CDR3 region has the DNA TGCAGTGCTACGATATTGGGTACGCAGTATTTT.

This rearrangement joins TRBV10-3 to TRBJ1-5, with D hard to call. Germline V gene data show CDR1 as ENHRY and CDR2 as SYGVKD. The germline V and J ends were trimmed by 6 bases and 1 base, with 19 bases remaining between them. This CDR3 contains 17 residues. The CDR3 DNA reads as TGTGCCATCAGCGCGGGAACCCGAAAAGGGAGCAATCAGCCCCAGCATTTT. It translates to CAISAGTRKGSNQPQHF.

This clone was picked up one time. The rearrangement links TRBV7-7 to TRBJ2-5, with D tentatively TRBD2 (7 bases). Trimming stripped 0 bases from V and 4 bases from J, with 12 bases between. The CDR3 has 15 amino acids. Germline loops: CDR1 SSHAT, CDR2 FNYEAQ (reference sequence). Written as DNA, the CDR3 is TGTGCCAGCAGCTTAGCGGGAGGGGGGGGAGAGACCCAGTACTTC. Residues: CASSLAGGGGETQYF.

This sequence joins TRBV30 and TRBJ2-7, with a possible D match to TRBD1 (6 bases). The CDR3 is 11 residues long. The V gene lost 5 bases and the J gene lost 4 bases, with 9 bases spanning the gap. Germline CDR1 GTSNPN, CDR2 SVGIG (reference sequence). CDR3 bases: TGTGCCTGGGCCGGACAGTACGAGCAGTACTTC. Its translation: CAWAGQYEQYF.

This chain links TRBV6-5 with TRBJ2-1, with D perhaps given as TRBD1 or TRBD2 (5 bases each). CDR3 length equals 13 residues. The V gene lost 8 bases and the J gene lost 5 bases, with 13 bases spanning the gap. CDR1 and CDR2 (germline): MNHEY, SVGAGI. CDR3 protein: CASRRGPHNEQFF. CDR3 in DNA: TGTGCCAGCCGACGGGGCCCTCACAATGAGCAGTTCTTC.

V gene TRBV7-9 combines with J gene TRBJ1-4; a weak D match, TRBD1 (5 bases). CDR3 size: 14 residues. Germline CDR1 is SEHNR and CDR2 is FQNEAQ (reference sequence). The germline V and J ends were trimmed by 4 bases and 0 bases, with 6 bases remaining between them. The CDR3 region has the DNA TGTGCCAGCAGCTCCAGGGCAACTAATGAAAAACTGTTTTTT. Translated: CASSSRATNEKLFF.

The table lists this clone with a few counts. This chain connects TRBV6-1 to TRBJ2-7; TRBD1 matches at 7 bases. V dropped 8 bases and J dropped 0; count of bases not matched to a gene: 7. The CDR3 runs 14 residues. CDR1 MNHNS and CDR2 SASEGT come from the germline V gene. The CDR3 spells CASHRQGYSYEQYF. The CDR3 region has the DNA TGTGCCAGCCACAGACAGGGCTACTCCTACGAGCAGTACTTC.

CDR3 DNA sequence: TGTGCCAGCAGCCACACCGACAGATTTTCCTACGAGCAGTACTTC. Protein: CASSHTDRFSYEQYF. J is TRBJ2-7 and V is TRBV7-9; weak D call: TRBD1 (5 bases). Per the germline V gene, CDR1 is SEHNR and CDR2 is FQNEAQ (reference sequence). Deletions cut 5 bases from V and 1 base from J, with 15 bases between. CDR3 size: 15 residues.

The chain joins TRBV28 to TRBJ1-1; no clear D. V lost 6 bases and J 1 base, leaving 15 bases between the germline ends. This CDR3 contains 15 residues. The V gene's germline CDR1 is MDHEN and CDR2 SYDVKM. The CDR3 DNA reads TGTGCCAGCAGCCCCACGGGAAGCGGGAACACTGAAGCTTTCTTT. It is translated as CASSPTGSGNTEAFF.

The J gene is TRBJ1-5, the V gene TRBV10-2; a weak D match, TRBD1 (5 bases). CDR3 size: 14 residues. Looked up from germline, CDR1 is WSHSY and CDR2 is SAAADI. Trimming cost V 5 bases and J 1 base, with 9 bases left between them. The CDR3 protein is CASSLDRSNQPQHF. As DNA, the CDR3 is TGCGCCAGCAGTCTTGACAGAAGCAATCAGCCCCAGCATTTT.

This clone showed up just once. This chain joins TRBV27 and TRBJ2-1, with 9 bases aligning to TRBD2. The CDR3 covers 16 residues. After removal of 3 bases from V and 7 bases from J, the junction contained 10 bases not matched to a gene. CDR1 is MNHEY, CDR2 SMNVEV, per germline (reference sequence). The CDR3 DNA reads as TGTGCCAGCAGTTTTCTACGAGCGGGAGGTTCGAATGAGCAGTTCTTC. Amino acids: CASSFLRAGGSNEQFF.

CDR3 protein: CASSQDGGVREQFF. The CDR3 DNA follows: TGCGCCAGCAGCCAAGATGGGGGAGTCCGGGAGCAGTTCTTC. The V and J genes are TRBV4-3 and TRBJ2-1; D may be TRBD1 or TRBD2 (5 bases each). The ends were cut back, 0 bases at V and 10 bases at J, with 13 bases in the middle. CDR3 length: 14 amino acids. CDR1 is LGHNA, CDR2 YSLEER, per germline.

The J gene is TRBJ2-2, the V gene TRBV28, with D unclear. The CDR3 has 15 residues. Trimming took 3 bases from V and 6 from J, leaving 14 bases between them. The germline gives CDR1 MDHEN, CDR2 SYDVKM. The CDR3 bases are TGTGCCAGCAGTTTTAAGGTTTTCCGACCCGGGGAGCTGTTTTTT. This encodes CASSFKVFRPGELFF.

The rearrangement links TRBV27 to TRBJ1-5; 8 nucleotides agree with TRBD1. CDR3 length: 15 amino acids. Trimming took 2 bases from V and 3 from J; bases not matched to a gene: 3. Germline V gene sequence: CDR1 MNHEY, CDR2 SMNVEV (reference sequence). The CDR3 DNA reads TGTGCCAGCAGTTTAGGGACAGGCCCCAATCAGCCCCAGCATTTT. As protein: CASSLGTGPNQPQHF.

Only one count was recorded for this clone. The gene calls are TRBV18 and TRBJ2-4; 10 bases agree with TRBD2. Germline assignment: CDR1 KGHSH and CDR2 LQKENI. The CDR3 sequence is 16 residues long. Trimming cost V 4 bases and J 8 bases; bases outside gene matches: 11. The CDR3 protein is CASSRLAGDGVDIQYF. In nucleotides, the CDR3 is TGTGCCAGCTCACGGCTAGCGGGAGATGGAGTAGACATTCAGTACTTC.

V and J are TRBV6-1 and TRBJ1-5, with TRBD1 as a possible D gene (6 bases). Germline lookup yields CDR1 MNHNS and CDR2 SASEGT. V lost 8 bases and J 3 bases, leaving 14 bases between the germline ends. CDR3 length: 14 residues. CDR3 nucleotide sequence: TGTGCCAGCTCCTCCGGACAGTTCAATCAGCCCCAGCATTTT. It encodes CASSSGQFNQPQHF.